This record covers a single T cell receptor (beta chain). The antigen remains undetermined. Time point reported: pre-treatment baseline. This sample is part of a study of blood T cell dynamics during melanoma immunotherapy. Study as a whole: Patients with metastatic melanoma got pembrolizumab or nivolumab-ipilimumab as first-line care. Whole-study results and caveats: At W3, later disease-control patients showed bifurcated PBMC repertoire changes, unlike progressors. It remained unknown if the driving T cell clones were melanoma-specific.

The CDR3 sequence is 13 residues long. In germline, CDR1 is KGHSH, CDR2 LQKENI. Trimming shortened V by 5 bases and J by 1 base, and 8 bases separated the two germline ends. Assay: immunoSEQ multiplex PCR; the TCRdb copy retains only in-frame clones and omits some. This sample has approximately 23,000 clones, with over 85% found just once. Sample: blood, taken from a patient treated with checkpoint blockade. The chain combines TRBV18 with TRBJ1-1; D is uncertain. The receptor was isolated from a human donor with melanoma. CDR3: CASSGGQNTEAFF. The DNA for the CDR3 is TGTGCCAGCTCAGGAGGCCAGAACACTGAAGCTTTCTTT.